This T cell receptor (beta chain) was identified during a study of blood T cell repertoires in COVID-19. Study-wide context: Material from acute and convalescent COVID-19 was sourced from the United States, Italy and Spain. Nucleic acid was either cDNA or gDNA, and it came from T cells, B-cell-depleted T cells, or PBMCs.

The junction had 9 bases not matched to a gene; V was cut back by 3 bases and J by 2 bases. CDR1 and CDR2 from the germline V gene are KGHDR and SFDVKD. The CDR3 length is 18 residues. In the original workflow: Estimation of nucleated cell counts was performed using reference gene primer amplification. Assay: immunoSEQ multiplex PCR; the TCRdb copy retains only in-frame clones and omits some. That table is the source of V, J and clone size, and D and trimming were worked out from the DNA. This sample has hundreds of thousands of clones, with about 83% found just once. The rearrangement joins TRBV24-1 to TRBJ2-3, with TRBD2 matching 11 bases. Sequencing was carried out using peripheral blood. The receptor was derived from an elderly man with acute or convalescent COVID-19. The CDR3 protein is CATSDRSASGGYTDTQYF. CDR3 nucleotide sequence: TGTGCCACCAGTGATCGTTCTGCTAGCGGGGGGTACACAGATACGCAGTATTTT.